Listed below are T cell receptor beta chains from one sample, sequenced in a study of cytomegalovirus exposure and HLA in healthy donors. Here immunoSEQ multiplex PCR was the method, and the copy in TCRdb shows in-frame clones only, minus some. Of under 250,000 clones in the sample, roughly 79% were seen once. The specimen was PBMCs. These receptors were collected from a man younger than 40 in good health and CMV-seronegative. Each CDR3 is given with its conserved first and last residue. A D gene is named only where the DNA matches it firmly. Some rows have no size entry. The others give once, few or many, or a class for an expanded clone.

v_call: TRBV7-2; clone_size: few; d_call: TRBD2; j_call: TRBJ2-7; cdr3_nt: TGTGCCAGCAGCTTAGCTAGCGGGGAGATAACCTACGAGCAGTACTTC; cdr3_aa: CASSLASGEITYEQYF
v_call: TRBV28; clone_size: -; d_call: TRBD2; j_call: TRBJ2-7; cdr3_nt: TGTGCCAGCAGTTCATCTAGCGGGAGAGAGTACGAGCAGTACTTC; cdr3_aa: CASSSSSGREYEQYF
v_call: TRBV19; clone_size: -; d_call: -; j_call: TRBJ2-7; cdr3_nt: TGTGCCAGTAGTAACAGGGGGGGGGAGCAGTACTTC; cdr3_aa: CASSNRGGEQYF
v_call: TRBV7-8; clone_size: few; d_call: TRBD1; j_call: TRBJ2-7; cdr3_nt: TGTGCCAGCAGCTCCTACACCGGGACAGTAGCCTACGAGCAGTACTTC; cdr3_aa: CASSSYTGTVAYEQYF
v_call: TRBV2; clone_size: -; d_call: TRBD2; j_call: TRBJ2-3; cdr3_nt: TGTGCCAGCTTGCGGCGGGAGCTAGCAGATACGCAGTATTTT; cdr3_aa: CASLRRELADTQYF
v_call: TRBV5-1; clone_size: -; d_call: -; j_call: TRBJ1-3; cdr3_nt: TGCGCCAGCAGCTTGGAAGGTCCTACAGCGGGCTACTCTGGAAACACCATATATTTT; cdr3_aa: CASSLEGPTAGYSGNTIYF
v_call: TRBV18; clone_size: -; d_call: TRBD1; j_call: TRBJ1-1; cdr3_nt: TGTGCCAGCTCACACGGGACAGAGTACCAAGCTTTCTTT; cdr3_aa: CASSHGTEYQAFF
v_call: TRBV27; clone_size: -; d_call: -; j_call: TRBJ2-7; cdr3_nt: TGTGCCAGCAGTTTAAGGCAGACTTACGAGCAGTACTTC; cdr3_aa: CASSLRQTYEQYF
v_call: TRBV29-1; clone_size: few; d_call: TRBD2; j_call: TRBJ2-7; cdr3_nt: TGCAGCGTTGAGTCCGGGACTAGGGGTTACGAGCAGTACTTC; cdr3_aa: CSVESGTRGYEQYF
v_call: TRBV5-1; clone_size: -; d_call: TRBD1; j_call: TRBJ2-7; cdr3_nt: TGCGCCAGCAGCTTGGACAGGGGGATAACCTACGAGCAGTACTTC; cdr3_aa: CASSLDRGITYEQYF
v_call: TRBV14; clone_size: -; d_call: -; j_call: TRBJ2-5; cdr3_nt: TGTGCCAGCAGCCAAGTGTATCAGTATCAAGAGACCCAGTACTTC; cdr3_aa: CASSQVYQYQETQYF
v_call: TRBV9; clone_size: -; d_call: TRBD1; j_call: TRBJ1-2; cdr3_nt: TGTGCCAGCAGCGTGGGGGGGGACAGGGGATATGGCTACACCTTC; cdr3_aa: CASSVGGDRGYGYTF
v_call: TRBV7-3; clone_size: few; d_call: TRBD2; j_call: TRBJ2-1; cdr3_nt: TGTGCCAGCAGCTTAAATGGGGCTAGCGGTGAGCAGTTCTTC; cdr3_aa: CASSLNGASGEQFF
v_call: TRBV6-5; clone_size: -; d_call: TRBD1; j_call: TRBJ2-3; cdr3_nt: TGTGCCAGCGGCGACAGGGTGGATGGATCAGATACGCAGTATTTT; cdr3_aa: CASGDRVDGSDTQYF
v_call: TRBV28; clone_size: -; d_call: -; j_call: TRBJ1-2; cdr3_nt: TGTGCCAGCAGTTTATCATGGGCTGGCTACACCTTC; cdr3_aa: CASSLSWAGYTF
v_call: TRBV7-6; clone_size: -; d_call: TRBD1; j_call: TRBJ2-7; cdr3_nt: TGTGCCAGCAGCTTAGACCCGGCAGGGGGCGGCGAGCAGTACTTC; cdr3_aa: CASSLDPAGGGEQYF
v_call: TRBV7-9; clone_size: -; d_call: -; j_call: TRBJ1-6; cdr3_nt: TGTGCCAGCAGCCCCAATGTCCCCCTCCACTTT; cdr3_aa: CASSPNVPLHF
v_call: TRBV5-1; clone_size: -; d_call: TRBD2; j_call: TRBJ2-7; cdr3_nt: TGCGCCAGCAGCTTGGAAACGGGAGGGCCGAGCGAGCAGTACTTC; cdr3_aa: CASSLETGGPSEQYF
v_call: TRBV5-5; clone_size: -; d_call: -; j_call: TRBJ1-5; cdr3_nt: TGTGCCAGCAGCACCGTTACAGGGAGAGGCAATCAGCCCCAGCATTTT; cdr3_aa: CASSTVTGRGNQPQHF
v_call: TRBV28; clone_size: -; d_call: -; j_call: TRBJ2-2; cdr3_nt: TGTGCCAGCGCCCGTGCGGGATCCAACACCGGGGAGCTGTTTTTT; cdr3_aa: CASARAGSNTGELFF
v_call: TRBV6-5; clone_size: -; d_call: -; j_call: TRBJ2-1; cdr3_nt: TGTGCCGGCTCCCAGGAGGGTGAGCAGTTCTTC; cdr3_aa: CAGSQEGEQFF
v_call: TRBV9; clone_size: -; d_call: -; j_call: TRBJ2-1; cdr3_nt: TGTGCCAGCAGCGTAGTTTTGGGGGGTGAGCAGTTCTTC; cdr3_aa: CASSVVLGGEQFF
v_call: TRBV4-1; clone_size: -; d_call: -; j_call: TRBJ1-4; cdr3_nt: TGCGCCAGCAGCCCGGACTTAAGTGGATCCGTTAATGAAAAACTGTTTTTT; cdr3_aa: CASSPDLSGSVNEKLFF
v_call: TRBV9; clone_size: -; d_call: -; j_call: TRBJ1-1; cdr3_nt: TGTGCCAGCAGTTCACATCACAGGGCCGAATGGGCTGAAGCTTTCTTT; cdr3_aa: CASSSHHRAEWAEAFF
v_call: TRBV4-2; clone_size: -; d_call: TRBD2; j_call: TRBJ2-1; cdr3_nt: TGTGCCAGCAGCCAAGATTGGAGCGGGAGTTTAAATGAGCAGTTCTTC; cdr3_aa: CASSQDWSGSLNEQFF
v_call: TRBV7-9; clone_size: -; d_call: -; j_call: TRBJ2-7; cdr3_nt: TGTGCCAGCAGCTTCGACTTTCCCTACGAGCAGTACTTC; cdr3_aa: CASSFDFPYEQYF
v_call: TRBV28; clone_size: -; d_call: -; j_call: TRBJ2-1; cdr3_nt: TGTGCCAGCAGTTTACCGGGGTCCCATGAGCAGTTCTTC; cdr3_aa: CASSLPGSHEQFF
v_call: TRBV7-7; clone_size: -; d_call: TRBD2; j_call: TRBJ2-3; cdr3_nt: TGTGCCAGCAGCGCACTAGCGGGAGGAGGAGATACGCAGTATTTT; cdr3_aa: CASSALAGGGDTQYF
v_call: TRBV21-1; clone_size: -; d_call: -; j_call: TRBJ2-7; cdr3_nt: TGTGCCAGCAGCAAAGGAGAAGGCAGGGCTGTCTACGAGCAGTACTTC; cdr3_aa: CASSKGEGRAVYEQYF
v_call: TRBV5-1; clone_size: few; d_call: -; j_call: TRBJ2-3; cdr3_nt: TGCGCCAGCAGCCCCGACGTGTGGAGAGGCACAGATACGCAGTATTTT; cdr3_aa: CASSPDVWRGTDTQYF
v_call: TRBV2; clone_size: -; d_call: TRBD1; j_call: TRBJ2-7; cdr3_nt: TGTGCCAGCAGTGCCGGACAGGCCCCCTACGAGCAGTACTTC; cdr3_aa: CASSAGQAPYEQYF
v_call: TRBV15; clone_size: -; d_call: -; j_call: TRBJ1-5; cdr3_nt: TGTGCCACCAGCAAACACAGTAGCAATCAGCCCCAGCATTTT; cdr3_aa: CATSKHSSNQPQHF
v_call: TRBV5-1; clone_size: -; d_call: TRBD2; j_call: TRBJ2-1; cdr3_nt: TGCGCCAGCAGCTTGTCCCCGACTAGCGGGAGTGGTGAGCAGTTCTTC; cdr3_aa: CASSLSPTSGSGEQFF
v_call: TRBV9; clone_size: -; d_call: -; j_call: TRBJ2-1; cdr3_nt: TGTGCCAGCAGCGACGGTATTTACAATGAGCAGTTCTTC; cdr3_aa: CASSDGIYNEQFF
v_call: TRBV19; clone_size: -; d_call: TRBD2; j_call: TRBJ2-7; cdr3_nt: TGTGCCAGTAGTACATTAGCGGGAAAGCAGTACTTC; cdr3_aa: CASSTLAGKQYF
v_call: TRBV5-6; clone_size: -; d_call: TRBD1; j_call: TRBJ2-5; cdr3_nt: TGTGCCAGCAGCTTCGGGGACAGGAGACTCCAAGAGACCCAGTACTTC; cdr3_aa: CASSFGDRRLQETQYF
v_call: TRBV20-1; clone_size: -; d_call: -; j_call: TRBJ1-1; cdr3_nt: TGCAGTGCTAGTTTTACGGTGAAAGCTTTCTTT; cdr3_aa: CSASFTVKAFF
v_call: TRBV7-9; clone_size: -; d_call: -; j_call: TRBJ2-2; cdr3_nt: TGTGCCAGCAGTTCCACCAGGGACACCGGGGAGCTGTTTTTT; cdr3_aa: CASSSTRDTGELFF
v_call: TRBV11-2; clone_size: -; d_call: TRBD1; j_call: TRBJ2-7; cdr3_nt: TGTGCCAGCAGCTTAGCCGGGACAGCCTCCTACGAGCAGTACTTC; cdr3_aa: CASSLAGTASYEQYF
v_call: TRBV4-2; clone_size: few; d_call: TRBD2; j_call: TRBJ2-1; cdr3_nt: TGTGCCAGCAGCCCCGGGACTAGCGGCTCCTACAATGAGCAGTTCTTC; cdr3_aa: CASSPGTSGSYNEQFF
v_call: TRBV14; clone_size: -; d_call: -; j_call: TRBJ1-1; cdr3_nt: TGTGCCAGCAGCCAAGGGCCGGGGAGCACTGAAGCTTTCTTT; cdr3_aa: CASSQGPGSTEAFF
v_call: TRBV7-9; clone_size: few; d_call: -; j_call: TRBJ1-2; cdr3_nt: TGTGCCAGCAGCTTAGAGCTCGGGGTGGTGGCTGGCTACACCTTC; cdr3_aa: CASSLELGVVAGYTF
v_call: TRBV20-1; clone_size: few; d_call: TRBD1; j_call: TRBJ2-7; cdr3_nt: TGCAGTGCTGGACAGGCAGGGGAGCAGTACTTC; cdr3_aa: CSAGQAGEQYF
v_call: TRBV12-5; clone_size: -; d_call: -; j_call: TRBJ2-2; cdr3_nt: TGTGCTAGTGGAAGAGACACCGGGGAGCTGTTTTTT; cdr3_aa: CASGRDTGELFF
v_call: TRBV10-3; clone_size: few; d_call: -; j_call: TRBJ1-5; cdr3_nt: TGTGCCATCAGTGAGTCAACAGACCACAATCAGCCCCAGCATTTT; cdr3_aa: CAISESTDHNQPQHF
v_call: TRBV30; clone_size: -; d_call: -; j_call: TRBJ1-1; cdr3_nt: TGTGCCTGGACCCCGAGAGGGATAGTAACTGAAGCTTTCTTT; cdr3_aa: CAWTPRGIVTEAFF
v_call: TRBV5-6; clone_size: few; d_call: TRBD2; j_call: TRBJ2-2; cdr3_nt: TGTGCCAGCAGGTCGGGGACTAGTTACTCCGGGGAGCTGTTTTTT; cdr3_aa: CASRSGTSYSGELFF
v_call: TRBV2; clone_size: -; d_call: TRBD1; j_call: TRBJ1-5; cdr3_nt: TGTGCCAGCAGTGAAAGGCGGGACAGGGGTAATCAGCCCCAGCATTTT; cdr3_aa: CASSERRDRGNQPQHF
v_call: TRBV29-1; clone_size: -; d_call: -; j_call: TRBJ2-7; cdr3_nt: TGCAGCGTTGAAGAAGAAAAGACAGTGAGTTACGAGCAGTACTTC; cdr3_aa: CSVEEEKTVSYEQYF
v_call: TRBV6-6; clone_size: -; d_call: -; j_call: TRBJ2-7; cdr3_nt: TGTGCCAGCAGTTACTCGCGGGGAGCCTACGAGCAGTACTTC; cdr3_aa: CASSYSRGAYEQYF
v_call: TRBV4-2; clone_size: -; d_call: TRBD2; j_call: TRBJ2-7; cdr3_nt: TGTGCCAGCAGCTTGACTAGCGGGCGGGACGAGCAGTACTTC; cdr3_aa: CASSLTSGRDEQYF
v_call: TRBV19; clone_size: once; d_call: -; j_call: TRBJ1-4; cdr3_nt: TGTGCCAGTACCTTAGGCGGGGCTGGTGAAAAACTGTTTTTT; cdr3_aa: CASTLGGAGEKLFF
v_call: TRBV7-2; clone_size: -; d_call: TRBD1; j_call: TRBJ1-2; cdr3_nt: TGTGCCAGCAGCTTTTCGGAACAGGGGGCTAACTATGGCTACACCTTC; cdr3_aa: CASSFSEQGANYGYTF
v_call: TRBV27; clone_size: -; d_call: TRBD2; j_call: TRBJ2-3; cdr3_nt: TGTGCCAGCAGTTTAGGGCTAGCGGGTTGGGACACAGATACGCAGTATTTT; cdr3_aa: CASSLGLAGWDTDTQYF
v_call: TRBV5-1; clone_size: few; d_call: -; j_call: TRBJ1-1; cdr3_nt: TGCGCCAGCAGCCCTGGGGGGGGCTTAACTGAAGCTTTCTTT; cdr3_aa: CASSPGGGLTEAFF
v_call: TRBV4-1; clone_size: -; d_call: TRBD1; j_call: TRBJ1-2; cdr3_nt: TGCGCCAGCAGCCTGGGACAGGGGGTTGGCTACACCTTC; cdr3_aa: CASSLGQGVGYTF
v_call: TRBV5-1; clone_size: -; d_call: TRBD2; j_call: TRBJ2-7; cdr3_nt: TGCGCCAGCAGCATGACCGGGACTAGCGGGATCATTTCCTACGAGCAGTACTTC; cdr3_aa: CASSMTGTSGIISYEQYF
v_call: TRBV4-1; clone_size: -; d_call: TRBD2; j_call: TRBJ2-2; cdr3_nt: TGCGCCAGCACCCTAGCGGGAGGCGGGGAGCTGTTTTTT; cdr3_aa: CASTLAGGGELFF
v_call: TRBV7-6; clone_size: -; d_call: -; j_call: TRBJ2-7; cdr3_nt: TGTGCCAGCAGCCCCAACGGGGGTGCCTACGAGCAGTACTTC; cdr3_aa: CASSPNGGAYEQYF